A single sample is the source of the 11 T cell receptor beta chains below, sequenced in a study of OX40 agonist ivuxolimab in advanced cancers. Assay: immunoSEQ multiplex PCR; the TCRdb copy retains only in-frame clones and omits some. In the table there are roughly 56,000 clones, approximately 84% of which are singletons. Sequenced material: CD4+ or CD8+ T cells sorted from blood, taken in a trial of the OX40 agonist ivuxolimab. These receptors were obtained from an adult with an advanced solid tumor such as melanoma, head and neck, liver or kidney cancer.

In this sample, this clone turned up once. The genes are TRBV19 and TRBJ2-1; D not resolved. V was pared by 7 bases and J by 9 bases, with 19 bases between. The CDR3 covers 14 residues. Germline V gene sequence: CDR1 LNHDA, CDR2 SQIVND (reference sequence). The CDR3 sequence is CASTQVGSRSEQFF. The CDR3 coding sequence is TGTGCCAGTACCCAGGTCGGAAGCCGATCTGAGCAGTTCTTC.

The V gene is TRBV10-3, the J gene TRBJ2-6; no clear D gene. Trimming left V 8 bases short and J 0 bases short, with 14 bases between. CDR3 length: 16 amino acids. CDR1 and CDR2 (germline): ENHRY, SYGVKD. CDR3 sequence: CAIPASPRSGANVLTF. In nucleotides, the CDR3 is TGTGCCATCCCAGCGTCCCCCCGCTCTGGGGCCAACGTCCTGACTTTC.

CDR3 sequence (DNA): TGCGCCAGCAGCCCCTCGGGTGGCGGGGGAGGCTACAATGAGCAGTTCTTC. It is translated as CASSPSGGGGGYNEQFF. The rearrangement joins TRBV4-1 to TRBJ2-1; 7 bases map to TRBD2. The CDR3 is 17 residues long. Germline CDR1 MGHRA, CDR2 YSYEKL. V gave up 4 bases and J gave up 3 bases; unmatched junction bases: 12.

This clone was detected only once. Here the CDR3 reads CASSALAGDNEQFF. CDR3 nucleotide sequence: TGCGCCAGCAGCGCCCTAGCGGGAGACAATGAGCAGTTCTTC. This chain joins TRBV5-1 and TRBJ2-1; 10 nucleotides align to TRBD2. CDR3 length equals 14 residues. Trimming took 4 bases from V and 5 from J; bases not matched to a gene: 3. The germline V gene has CDR1 SGHRS and CDR2 YFSETQ.

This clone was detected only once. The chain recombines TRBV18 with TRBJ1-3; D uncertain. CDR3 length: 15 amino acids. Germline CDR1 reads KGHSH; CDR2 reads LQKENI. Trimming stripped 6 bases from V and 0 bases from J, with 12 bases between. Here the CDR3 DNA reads TGTGCCAGCTCCCTCTCAGCCCTCTCTGGAAACACCATATATTTT. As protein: CASSLSALSGNTIYF.

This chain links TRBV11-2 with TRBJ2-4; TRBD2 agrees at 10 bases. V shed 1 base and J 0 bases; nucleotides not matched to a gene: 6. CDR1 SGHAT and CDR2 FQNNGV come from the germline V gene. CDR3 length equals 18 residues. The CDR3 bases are TGTGCCAGCAGCTTAGGTAGCGGGAGGCACCTAGCCAAAAACATTCAGTACTTC. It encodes CASSLGSGRHLAKNIQYF.

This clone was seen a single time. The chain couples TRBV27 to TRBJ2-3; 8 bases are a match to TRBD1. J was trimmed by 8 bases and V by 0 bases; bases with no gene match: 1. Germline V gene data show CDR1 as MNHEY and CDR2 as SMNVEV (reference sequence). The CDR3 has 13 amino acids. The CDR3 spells CASSLSTGGTQYF. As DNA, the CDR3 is TGTGCCAGCAGTTTATCCACAGGGGGTACGCAGTATTTT.

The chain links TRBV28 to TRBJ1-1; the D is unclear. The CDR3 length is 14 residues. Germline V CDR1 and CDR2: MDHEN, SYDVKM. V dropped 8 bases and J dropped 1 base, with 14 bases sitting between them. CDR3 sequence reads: CASHLQSGNTEAFF. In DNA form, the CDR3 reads TGTGCCAGCCACCTACAAAGCGGGAACACTGAAGCTTTCTTT.

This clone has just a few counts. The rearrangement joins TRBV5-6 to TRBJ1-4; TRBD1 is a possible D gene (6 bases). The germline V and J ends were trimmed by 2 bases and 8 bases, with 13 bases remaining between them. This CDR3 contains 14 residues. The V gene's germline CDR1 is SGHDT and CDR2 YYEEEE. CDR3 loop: CASSLRGATEKLFF. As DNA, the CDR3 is TGTGCCAGCAGCTTAAGGGGGGCTACGGAAAAACTGTTTTTT. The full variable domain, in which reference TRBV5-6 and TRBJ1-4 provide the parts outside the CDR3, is DAGVTQSPTHLIKTRGQQVTLRCSPKSGHDTVSWYQQALGQGPQFIFQYYEEEERQRGNFPDRFSGHQFPNYSSELNVNALLLGDSALYLCASSLRGATEKLFFGSGTQLSVL.

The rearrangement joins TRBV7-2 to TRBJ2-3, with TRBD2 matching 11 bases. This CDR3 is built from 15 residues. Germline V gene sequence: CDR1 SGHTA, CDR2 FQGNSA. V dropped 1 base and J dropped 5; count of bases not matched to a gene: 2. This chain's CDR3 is CASSLVAGGVDTQYF. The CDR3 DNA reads TGTGCCAGCAGCTTAGTAGCGGGGGGGGTAGATACGCAGTATTTT.

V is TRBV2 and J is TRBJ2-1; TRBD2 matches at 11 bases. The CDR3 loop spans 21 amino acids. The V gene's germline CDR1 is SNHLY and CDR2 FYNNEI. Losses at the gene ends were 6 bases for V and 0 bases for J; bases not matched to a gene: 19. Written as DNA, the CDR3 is TGTGCCAGCAGCCCTAGTAGGGGGGCGGTAGCGGGAGGGAGCTCCTACAATGAGCAGTTCTTC. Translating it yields CASSPSRGAVAGGSSYNEQFF.